One sample yielded the 13 T cell receptor beta chains listed below, sequenced in a study of control samples from healthy donors and cancer patients. Sequencing used immunoSEQ multiplex PCR; TCRdb keeps in-frame clones, though not all of them. The sample contains 120,000 or so clones, around 87% of which appear only once. The sample consisted of blood. The source of these receptors is a man aged 60 to 75 in good health.

The chain couples TRBV5-1 to TRBJ1-1, with D unresolved. The CDR3 length is 13 residues. The ends were cut back, 8 bases at V and 1 base at J, with 12 bases in the middle. From germline, CDR1 is SGHRS and CDR2 YFSETQ. CDR3 in DNA: TGCGCCAGTCAAGAGGGATCGAACACTGAAGCTTTCTTT. Translated: CASQEGSNTEAFF.

V and J are TRBV19 and TRBJ2-3; 11 nucleotides match TRBD1. Germline V gives CDR1 LNHDA, CDR2 SQIVND (reference sequence). The ends lost 3 bases at V and 1 base at J; junction bases unmatched: 3. This CDR3 is built from 16 residues. CDR3 coding DNA: TGTGCCAGTAGTATGGACAGGGGGCGACGCACAGATACGCAGTATTTT. It translates to CASSMDRGRRTDTQYF.

The rearrangement joins TRBV6-5 to TRBJ1-6, with 9 positions matching TRBD1. The germline V gene encodes CDR1 MNHEY and CDR2 SVGAGI. The ends lost 2 bases at V and 7 bases at J; junction bases unmatched: 3. This CDR3 is built from 15 residues. The CDR3 nucleotides read TGTGCCAGCAGTTACCTACAGGGGGCCAATTCACCCCTCCACTTT. Translated: CASSYLQGANSPLHF.

The table lists this clone with a few counts. This chain uses TRBV12-3 or TRBV12-4 with TRBJ1-3; no reliable D call. Trimming shortened V by 6 bases and J by 9 bases, and 12 bases separated the two germline ends. This CDR3 is built from 12 residues. CDR3 DNA sequence: TGTGCCAGCAGGCCCACCAGCGGCACCATATATTTT. Residues: CASRPTSGTIYF.

The sample holds one count of this clone. V gene TRBV12-3 or TRBV12-4 combines with J gene TRBJ2-3; tentatively, D is TRBD1 or TRBD2 (5 bases each). V lost 8 bases and J 3 bases, leaving 9 bases between the germline ends. The CDR3 contains 12 residues. CDR3 loop: CASRGVTDTQYF. The CDR3 DNA follows: TGTGCCAGCCGAGGGGTGACAGATACGCAGTATTTT.

This chain connects TRBV5-1 to TRBJ2-7; possibly TRBD1 for D (6 bases). The CDR3 length is 14 residues. Per germline, CDR1 SGHRS and CDR2 YFSETQ. V lost 0 bases, J lost 5 bases, and 12 bases lay in between. The CDR3 bases are TGCGCCAGCAGCTTGGTTCAGGGGTGGAACGAGCAGTACTTC. Its protein product is CASSLVQGWNEQYF.

In DNA, the CDR3 is TGCGCCAGCAGCTACCAACAGCAAGCGGGTACTGAAGCTTTCTTT. Translation gives CASSYQQQAGTEAFF. The chain carries TRBV5-1 and TRBJ1-1; D unresolved. Germline V gene data show CDR1 as SGHRS and CDR2 as YFSETQ. The V end was cut by 3 bases, the J end by 5 bases, with 17 bases between. CDR3 length equals 15 residues.

The V and J genes are TRBV4-3 and TRBJ1-2, with D perhaps TRBD1 (5 bases). The length of the CDR3 is 15 residues. CDR1 and CDR2 (germline): LGHNA, YSLEER. V dropped 1 base and J dropped 2 bases, with 11 bases sitting between them. Here the CDR3 reads CASSQVAGGNYGYTF. The CDR3 bases are TGCGCCAGCAGCCAAGTCGCCGGGGGGAACTATGGCTACACCTTC.

The J gene is TRBJ1-3, the V gene TRBV7-2; D gene uncertain. Germline CDR1 and CDR2: SGHTA and FQGNSA. V shed 5 bases and J shed 6 bases, with 5 bases lying between them. The length of the CDR3 is 11 residues. In nucleotides, the CDR3 is TGTGCCAGCAGCCCATTAAACACCATATATTTT. Translated, it gives CASSPLNTIYF.

This clone appeared once. This chain connects TRBV7-3 to TRBJ2-7, with no clear D. The CDR3 loop spans 13 amino acids. V dropped 4 bases and J dropped 6 bases, with 13 bases sitting between them. The germline gives CDR1 SGHTA, CDR2 FQGTGA. The CDR3 DNA reads as TGTGCCAGCAGCTCTAATGGCTTAGGCGAGCAGTACTTC. The encoded protein is CASSSNGLGEQYF.

The rearrangement links TRBV6-1 to TRBJ1-2, with unresolved D. The V gene lost 3 bases and the J gene lost 8 bases, with 10 bases spanning the gap. The CDR3 loop spans 12 amino acids. Germline V CDR1 and CDR2: MNHNS, SASEGT. CDR3 amino acids: CASSDVARGYTF. The CDR3 nucleotides read TGTGCCAGCAGTGATGTGGCTCGGGGCTACACCTTC.

The rearrangement joins TRBV18 to TRBJ1-1, with 8 bases matching TRBD1. The CDR3 is made up of 15 amino acids. Germline trimming cut 5 bases from V and 2 bases from J; bases unmatched to any gene: 7. From germline, CDR1 is KGHSH and CDR2 LQKENI. The CDR3 loop is CASSTRTGYNTEAFF. DNA of the CDR3: TGTGCCAGCTCAACCCGGACAGGGTATAACACTGAAGCTTTCTTT.

The chain carries TRBV6-2 or TRBV6-3 and TRBJ2-3, with 15 positions matching TRBD2. V shed 2 bases and J 5 bases; nucleotides not matched to a gene: 17. The CDR3 contains 21 residues. Looked up from germline, CDR1 is MNHEY and CDR2 is SVGEGT. CDR3 protein: CASSYVFGLAGGPAVGDTQYF. The CDR3, as DNA: TGTGCCAGCAGTTACGTTTTTGGACTAGCGGGGGGGCCTGCGGTTGGAGATACGCAGTATTTT.